What follows are 17 T cell receptor beta chains derived from one specimen sequenced in a study of blood T cell repertoires in COVID-19. The repertoire was sequenced with immunoSEQ multiplex PCR; TCRdb's copy has only in-frame clones and lacks some. In the table there are over 150,000 clones, 80% to 90% of which are singletons. The material sequenced was peripheral blood. Receptor source: a human donor in a cohort sampled during active COVID-19.

This chain uses TRBV5-1 with TRBJ2-7; 8 bases align to TRBD1. The junction had 4 bases not matched to a gene; V was cut back by 1 base and J by 4 bases. The CDR3 consists of 14 residues. Germline CDR1 is SGHRS and CDR2 is YFSETQ. The CDR3 loop reads CASSLYQGAYEQYF. In nucleotides, the CDR3 is TGCGCCAGCAGCTTGTATCAGGGGGCTTACGAGCAGTACTTC.

The V and J genes are TRBV5-4 and TRBJ2-7; possibly TRBD2 for D (5 bases). Trimming removed 4 bases at V and 0 bases at J, with 11 bases between. The CDR3 covers 14 residues. Germline-derived CDR1 and CDR2 are SGHNT and YYREEE (reference sequence). CDR3 sequence: CASSLLSASYEQYF. The CDR3 DNA is TGTGCCAGCAGCCTTCTTAGCGCCTCCTACGAGCAGTACTTC.

This chain connects TRBV29-1 to TRBJ2-1; maybe TRBD2 (5 bases). The germline V gene has CDR1 SQVTM and CDR2 ANQGSEA. The CDR3 extends over 12 amino acids. Trimming cost V 7 bases and J 6 bases, with 13 bases left between them. The chain's CDR3 is CSAPDWTNEQFF. DNA of the CDR3: TGCAGCGCCCCGGACTGGACCAATGAGCAGTTCTTC.

The rearrangement uses TRBV12-5 and TRBJ1-6; maybe TRBD1 (6 bases). Trimming took off 1 base at V and 3 bases at J, with 10 bases between the two ends. CDR3 length: 16 amino acids. The germline V gene has CDR1 LGHNT and CDR2 FRNRAP. DNA for the CDR3: TGTGCTAGTGGTTTGGGGGGACAAAACTATAATTCACCCCTCCACTTT. Encoded protein: CASGLGGQNYNSPLHF.

The rearrangement links TRBV7-2 to TRBJ1-6, with D maybe TRBD1 (5 bases). Trimming took 5 bases from V and 5 from J, leaving 13 bases between them. This CDR3 comprises 15 residues. Looked up from germline, CDR1 is SGHTA and CDR2 is FQGNSA. CDR3 region: CASSPATVNNSPLHF. Here the CDR3 DNA reads TGTGCCAGCAGCCCGGCGACAGTTAATAATTCACCCCTCCACTTT.

This clone appeared once. The V gene is TRBV5-1, the J gene TRBJ2-5, with D perhaps matching TRBD1 (5 bases). The V and J ends lost 0 bases and 2 bases respectively, with 14 bases between them. CDR3 length: 16 amino acids. The germline gives CDR1 SGHRS, CDR2 YFSETQ. CDR3 sequence (DNA): TGCGCCAGCAGCTTGGCCGGTTGGGGCAGGCAAGAGACCCAGTACTTC. It codes for CASSLAGWGRQETQYF.

This chain joins TRBV3-1 (or the pseudogene TRBV3-2) and TRBJ2-3; D not resolved. The germline gives CDR1 LGHDT, CDR2 YNNKEL (reference sequence). The CDR3 runs 14 residues. V lost 6 bases and J lost 4, with 14 bases in between. CDR3 sequence reads: CASSVSWSSDTQYF. CDR3 DNA sequence: TGTGCCAGCAGTGTAAGCTGGAGCTCAGATACGCAGTATTTT.

This rearrangement joins TRBV28 to TRBJ1-5; 7 bases line up with TRBD1. The CDR3 sequence is 17 residues long. CDR1 and CDR2 (germline): MDHEN, SYDVKM. The V and J ends lost 6 bases and 1 base, in that order; junction bases with no gene match: 12. CDR3 in amino acids: CASSRYADRASNQPQHF. DNA of the CDR3: TGTGCCAGCAGCCGATACGCCGACAGGGCCAGCAATCAGCCCCAGCATTTT.

The chain couples TRBV5-1 to TRBJ2-5; 10 bases align to TRBD1. Germline CDR1 and CDR2: SGHRS and YFSETQ. The CDR3 has 15 residues. V was clipped by 0 bases and J by 5 bases; unmatched bases: 4. In nucleotides, the CDR3 is TGCGCCAGCAGCTTGGAGGGACAGGGGTTTGAGACCCAGTACTTC. Translation: CASSLEGQGFETQYF.

V and J are TRBV5-1 and TRBJ1-1; D call uncertain. The CDR3 covers 13 residues. Germline V CDR1 and CDR2: SGHRS, YFSETQ. The germline V and J ends were trimmed by 4 bases and 6 bases, with 13 bases remaining between them. The DNA of the CDR3 is TGCGCCAGCAGCCCCAACGTGGCCTCTGAAGCTTTCTTT. This translates into CASSPNVASEAFF.

The chain carries TRBV5-5 and TRBJ2-2; unclear D gene. The CDR3 consists of 13 residues. Per germline, CDR1 SGHKS and CDR2 YYEKEE (reference sequence). V was pared by 4 bases and J by 5 bases, with 9 bases between. Written as DNA, the CDR3 is TGTGCCAGCAGCCACTACATGACCGGGGAGCTGTTTTTT. Its translation: CASSHYMTGELFF.

The rearrangement links TRBV7-2 to TRBJ1-4, with TRBD1 matching 9 bases. The V and J ends lost 5 bases and 7 bases, in that order; junction bases with no gene match: 8. CDR3 size: 15 residues. CDR1 is SGHTA, CDR2 FQGNSA, per germline. This chain's CDR3 is CASSPAGQGREKLFF. CDR3 sequence (DNA): TGTGCCAGCAGCCCGGCGGGACAGGGTCGTGAAAAACTGTTTTTT.

This clone was counted only a few times. The V gene is TRBV10-3, the J gene TRBJ1-6, with TRBD1 as a possible D gene (5 bases). Per the germline V gene, CDR1 is ENHRY and CDR2 is SYGVKD. This CDR3 comprises 13 residues. Trimming shortened V by 6 bases and J by 9 bases, and 12 bases separated the two germline ends. The CDR3 here is CAIRARDGSPLHF. DNA of the CDR3: TGTGCCATCAGGGCCAGGGATGGTTCACCCCTCCACTTT.

V is TRBV30 and J is TRBJ1-2, with D tentatively TRBD1 (6 bases). Trimming pared 0 bases from V and 8 bases from J, leaving 25 bases between. Per germline, CDR1 GTSNPN and CDR2 SVGIG (reference sequence). The CDR3 has 17 amino acids. The CDR3 loop reads CAWSVSVLRTAGGGYTF. In DNA, the CDR3 is TGTGCCTGGAGTGTATCCGTATTAAGGACAGCTGGCGGGGGCTACACCTTC.

The chain carries TRBV2 and TRBJ1-3; TRBD1 might be the D (6 bases). The germline V gene has CDR1 SNHLY and CDR2 FYNNEI. The CDR3 loop spans 14 amino acids. Trimming pared 5 bases from V and 2 bases from J, leaving 10 bases between. The CDR3 DNA follows: TGTGCCAGCAGTACGGACAGCACTGGAAACACCATATATTTT. It yields the protein CASSTDSTGNTIYF.

This chain joins TRBV2 and TRBJ2-2; a weak D match, TRBD2 (6 bases). Per germline, CDR1 SNHLY and CDR2 FYNNEI. The CDR3 covers 17 residues. V dropped 2 bases and J dropped 2 bases, with 15 bases sitting between them. This CDR3 is CASSEMSPGVNTGELFF. The CDR3 region has the DNA TGTGCCAGCAGTGAAATGTCGCCGGGGGTAAACACCGGGGAGCTGTTTTTT.

This clone was detected only once. The chain uses TRBV7-8 and TRBJ2-1; 10 positions agree with TRBD1. CDR3 length: 16 residues. V dropped 3 bases and J dropped 8; count of bases not matched to a gene: 10. The germline V gene has CDR1 SGHVS and CDR2 FQNEAQ. CDR3 DNA: TGTGCCAGCAGCTTCCCTAGACAGGGGGCAGCTCATGAGCAGTTCTTC. Translation gives CASSFPRQGAAHEQFF. Using reference TRBV7-8 and TRBJ2-1 for the parts outside the CDR3, the full variable domain is GAGVSQSPRYKVAKRGQDVALRCDPISGHVSLFWYQQALGQGPEFLTYFQNEAQLDKSGLPSDRFFAERPEGSVSTLKIQRTQQEDSAVYLCASSFPRQGAAHEQFFGPGTRLTVL.